The clone carrying this T cell receptor (beta chain) has at least ten counts. Its target is not known. This record comes from a study of human T cells and chemical hapten exposure. Study results and caveats: No alteration of TCRs above 1 in 1000 frequency was seen with DPC sensitization.

Time point denoted: healthy volunteer bleed at 6 weeks. Whole blood that had not been fractionated was the source of extracted total RNA. CDR1 is MNHNS and CDR2 is SASEGT in the germline V gene. Trimming removed 0 bases from V and 6 bases from J, with 22 bases in between. This CDR3 region has 18 residues. The library gave individual cDNA molecules unique molecular identifiers. Via MiXCR, TCRdb re-called the RACE reads, giving one row per CDR3 protein. The sample has 50,000 to 70,000 distinct CDR3 sequences, about 5.7% seen once. This sequence originates from a female donor in good health. Some clones in this sample may be carry-over from other donors' samples. This chain connects TRBV6-1 to TRBJ2-3; possibly TRBD2 for D (6 bases). Source material: whole blood. The CDR3 loop reads CASSEALSAGPTRDTQYF. The CDR3 coding sequence is TGTGCCAGCAGTGAAGCGCTGTCGGCGGGACCCACGCGGGATACGCAGTATTTT.